These 17 T cell receptor beta chains were sequenced from one sample in a study of shared clonotypes between healthy human individuals. TCRdb keeps only in-frame clones here, not all; method: immunoSEQ multiplex PCR. The sample holds hundreds of thousands of clones, 70% to 80% seen once. The sample consisted of PBMCs. These receptors all come from a woman aged 40 to 50 in good health. Some clones in this sample may be carry-over from other donors' samples.

This chain uses TRBV6-5 with TRBJ1-2; perhaps TRBD1 as D (5 bases). This CDR3 is 14 amino acids long. Germline CDR1 and CDR2: MNHEY and SVGAGI. Between the trimmed V and J ends, which lost 6 bases and 10 bases, there was a span of 21 bases. CDR3 sequence (DNA): TGTGCCAGCAGGGGCGAGGGACTCCGGCGGGACTACACCTTC. This gives the protein CASRGEGLRRDYTF.

The V call is TRBV5-1, the J call TRBJ2-6; D is tentatively TRBD1 or TRBD2 (5 bases each). The CDR3 is 16 residues long. Germline values: CDR1 SGHRS, CDR2 YFSETQ. The ends were cut back, 4 bases at V and 0 bases at J, with 11 bases in the middle. The CDR3, as DNA: TGCGCCAGCAGCAGGGGACCGGACTCTGGGGCCAACGTCCTGACTTTC. As protein: CASSRGPDSGANVLTF.

This clone was detected only once. The CDR3 spells CASSLGLAGGISYEQYF. The CDR3 DNA reads TGCGCCAGCAGCTTGGGACTAGCGGGAGGGATCTCCTACGAGCAGTACTTC. This chain links TRBV5-1 with TRBJ2-7; TRBD2 agrees at 14 bases. Germline CDR1 and CDR2: SGHRS and YFSETQ. With 0 bases clipped from V and 0 bases from J, the junction kept 2 bases outside the gene matches. This CDR3 has 17 residues.

In the case of this clone: This sample also contains other DNA sequences that code for the same CDR3. Written as DNA, the CDR3 is TGTGCCAGCAGCTTAGGCAGGGTCCATGAGCAGTTCTTC. It specifies CASSLGRVHEQFF. The chain links TRBV7-9 to TRBJ2-1, with D possibly being TRBD1 (5 bases). Germline CDR1 and CDR2: SEHNR and FQNEAQ (reference sequence). CDR3 length equals 13 residues. Trimming cost V 1 base and J 8 bases, with 9 bases left between them.

The V call is TRBV4-2, the J call TRBJ1-4; TRBD1 is a possible D gene (6 bases). This CDR3 contains 13 residues. CDR1 LGHNA and CDR2 YNFKEQ come from the germline V gene. V lost 6 bases and J 5 bases, leaving 10 bases between the germline ends. Written as DNA, the CDR3 is TGTGCCAGCAGACAGGGCTGGAATGAAAAACTGTTTTTT. Amino acid sequence: CASRQGWNEKLFF.

This chain uses TRBV7-3 with TRBJ2-2, with TRBD2 matching over 11 bases. This CDR3 contains 16 residues. CDR1 and CDR2 from the germline V gene are SGHTA and FQGTGA. J lost 7 bases, V lost 5 bases, and 9 bases had no gene match. CDR3 protein: CASSPRSGRAIGELFF. The CDR3 DNA is TGTGCCAGCAGCCCCCGTAGCGGGAGGGCCATCGGGGAGCTGTTTTTT.

In its sample, this clone was seen many times. Other nucleotide sequences in the sample specify the same CDR3. The chain carries TRBV7-2 and TRBJ1-5; D is perhaps TRBD1 (6 bases). The V gene's germline CDR1 is SGHTA and CDR2 FQGNSA. CDR3 size: 14 residues. V was clipped by 3 bases and J by 8 bases, with 14 bases between them. This CDR3 is CASSLSRDIEPQHF. Written as DNA, the CDR3 is TGTGCCAGCAGCTTGTCCCGGGACATTGAGCCCCAGCATTTT. Full variable domain (missing parts from reference TRBV7-2 and TRBJ1-5): GAGVSQSPSNKVTEKGKDVELRCDPISGHTALYWYRQSLGQGLEFLIYFQGNSAPDKSGLPSDRFSAERTGGSVSTLTIQRTQQEDSAVYLCASSLSRDIEPQHFGDGTRLSIL.

V and J are TRBV5-6 and TRBJ2-3; either TRBD1 or TRBD2 may fit D (5 bases each). The CDR3 loop spans 14 amino acids. CDR1 and CDR2 from the germline V gene are SGHDT and YYEEEE. The ends were cut back, 2 bases at V and 2 bases at J, with 9 bases in the middle. The CDR3 loop reads CASSFGGPTDTQYF. CDR3 nucleotides: TGTGCCAGCAGCTTTGGGGGTCCCACAGATACGCAGTATTTT.

With respect to this clone: A far bigger clonotype differs at one base, so this is likely a read error. The rearrangement uses TRBV6-5 and TRBJ2-1; D is possibly TRBD2 (6 bases). The CDR3 sequence is 14 residues long. V was clipped by 10 bases and J by 9 bases, with 22 bases between them. Per the germline V gene, CDR1 is MNHEY and CDR2 is SVGAGI. This chain's CDR3 is CATSKTAGHSEQFF. The CDR3, as DNA: TGTGCCACCTCCAAGACAGCGGGTCACAGTGAGCAGTTCTTC.

The chain has TRBV28 and TRBJ2-2; the match to TRBD2 covers 7 bases. After removal of 6 bases from V and 4 bases from J, the junction contained 11 bases not matched to a gene. The CDR3 runs to 16 residues. Germline CDR1 is MDHEN and CDR2 is SYDVKM. The DNA for the CDR3 is TGTGCCAGCAGCTACCGGAGGGCTAGCGGCACCGGGGAGCTGTTTTTT. It yields the protein CASSYRRASGTGELFF.

This clone was counted once. This chain joins TRBV9 and TRBJ2-1; TRBD2 matches 10 bases. Trimming at V came to 4 bases and at J to 5 bases, leaving 3 bases not matched to a gene. Germline assignment: CDR1 SGDLS and CDR2 YYNGEE. The CDR3 has 14 residues. Written as DNA, the CDR3 is TGTGCCAGCAGCTGGACTAGCGGCGACAATGAGCAGTTCTTC. Translation: CASSWTSGDNEQFF.

Comments on this clone: This likely stems from a read error, as it lies one base from a far larger clone. The V gene is TRBV7-7, the J gene TRBJ2-5; D is unclear. The germline gives CDR1 SSHAT, CDR2 FNYEAQ (reference sequence). CDR3 length equals 13 residues. Trimming left V 2 bases short and J 2 bases short, with 6 bases between. The CDR3 protein is CASSLNIQETQYF. In DNA, the CDR3 is TGTGCCAGCAGCTTAAACATACAAGAGACCCAGTACTTC. The full variable domain, completed using reference TRBV7-7 and TRBJ2-5, is GAGVSQSPRYKVTKRGQDVTLRCDPISSHATLYWYQQALGQGPEFLTYFNYEAQPDKSGLPSDRFSAERPEGSISTLTIQRTEQRDSAMYRCASSLNIQETQYFGPGTRLLVL.

This chain uses TRBV7-9 with TRBJ2-7; D is unclear. The CDR3 has 13 residues. V lost 1 base and J 4 bases, leaving 8 bases between the germline ends. Germline CDR1 reads SEHNR; CDR2 reads FQNEAQ (reference sequence). In DNA form, the CDR3 reads TGTGCCAGCAGCTTAGGGACGCCTTACGAGCAGTACTTC. Translated: CASSLGTPYEQYF.

The chain recombines TRBV10-1 with TRBJ2-2, with a tentative D call TRBD2 (6 bases). V lost 10 bases to trimming and J lost 2 bases, with 14 bases between them. Germline CDR1 WNHNN, CDR2 SYGVQD (reference sequence). The CDR3 is 14 amino acids. This chain's CDR3 is CATRRERNTGELFF. The CDR3 DNA follows: TGCGCCACCCGGAGGGAGCGAAACACCGGGGAGCTGTTTTTT.

The gene calls are TRBV6-6 and TRBJ1-3, with a tentative D call TRBD1 (6 bases). Germline loops: CDR1 MNHNY, CDR2 SVGAGI (reference sequence). The CDR3 spans 15 residues. Trimming stripped 0 bases from V and 3 bases from J, with 9 bases between. As DNA, the CDR3 is TGTGCCAGCAGTTACTCAGCAGGGGTTGGAAACACCATATATTTT. This encodes CASSYSAGVGNTIYF.

The chain recombines TRBV5-1 with TRBJ1-1; D possibly corresponds to TRBD1 (6 bases). Trimming took off 2 bases at V and 3 bases at J, with 14 bases between the two ends. From germline, CDR1 is SGHRS and CDR2 YFSETQ. This CDR3 is built from 15 residues. This chain's CDR3 is CASSFTGRRDTEAFF. CDR3 bases: TGCGCCAGCAGCTTCACAGGGCGGCGGGACACTGAAGCTTTCTTT. Full variable domain (remainder filled in from reference TRBV5-1 and TRBJ1-1): KAGVTQTPRYLIKTRGQQVTLSCSPISGHRSVSWYQQTPGQGLQFLFEYFSETQRNKGNFPGRFSGRQFSNSRSEMNVSTLELGDSALYLCASSFTGRRDTEAFFGQGTRLTVV.

This sequence joins TRBV29-1 and TRBJ2-1; TRBD2 aligns across 8 bases. Unmatched junction bases numbered 5, after V lost 1 base and J lost 0 bases. Germline-derived CDR1 and CDR2 are SQVTM and ANQGSEA. The CDR3 contains 16 residues. The CDR3 coding sequence is TGCAGCGTTGAAGCCCAGCGGGAGAGCTCCTACAATGAGCAGTTCTTC. This gives the protein CSVEAQRESSYNEQFF.